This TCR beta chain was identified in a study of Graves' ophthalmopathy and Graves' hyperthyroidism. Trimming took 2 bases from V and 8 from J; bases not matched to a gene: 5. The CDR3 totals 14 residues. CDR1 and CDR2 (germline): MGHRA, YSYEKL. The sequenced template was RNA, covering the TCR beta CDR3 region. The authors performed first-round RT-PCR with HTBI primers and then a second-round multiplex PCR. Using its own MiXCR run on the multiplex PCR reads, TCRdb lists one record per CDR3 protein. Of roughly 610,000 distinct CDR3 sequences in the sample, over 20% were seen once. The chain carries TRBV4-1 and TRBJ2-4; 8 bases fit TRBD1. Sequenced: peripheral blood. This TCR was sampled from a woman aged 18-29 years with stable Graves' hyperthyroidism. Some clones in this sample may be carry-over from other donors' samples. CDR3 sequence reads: CASSQPGGRYIQYF. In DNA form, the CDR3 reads TGCGCCAGCAGCCAACCAGGGGGCAGGTACATTCAGTACTTC.